The clone carrying this T cell receptor (beta chain) was counted between two and nine times. These data originate in a study of T-cell memory formation after mild COVID-19. About the study: TCR clusters were mostly confined to one donor each.

The length of the CDR3 is 12 residues. CDR1 DFQATT and CDR2 SNEGSKA come from the germline V gene (reference sequence). Deletions cut 5 bases from V and 3 bases from J, with 10 bases between. TCRdb used MiXCR to reprocess the 5' RACE reads, holding one entry per CDR3 protein. The table shows about 100,000 distinct CDR3 sequences, with under 15% occurring only once. The genes are TRBV20-1 and TRBJ1-1, with D tentatively TRBD1 (6 bases). What was sequenced was PBMCs or a T cell subset sorted from them (not recorded which). This TCR was recovered from a man aged 18 to 29 who had mild COVID-19 (a few samples of this study predate the infection). Cell type and time point are not known. The CDR3 sequence: CSACQGHTEAFF. The CDR3 bases are TGCAGTGCTTGCCAGGGGCACACTGAAGCTTTCTTT.